What follows are 31 T cell receptor beta chains derived from one specimen sequenced in a study of blood T cells in healthy people across ages. Next came a second PCR, run for about 7 to 12 cycles, which used a sample-barcoded 5' primer along with a J-beta primer mix. One entry per CDR3 protein results from TCRdb running MiXCR on the 5' RACE reads. The sample lists 1.2 million to 1.5 million distinct CDR3 sequences, 42% occurring once. Sequencing was carried out using blood. The receptors shown here come from a woman aged 18 to 35 in good health.

The CDR3: CSARDITINEKLFF. For the CDR3, the DNA is TGCAGTGCTAGGGACATAACGATTAATGAAAAACTGTTTTTT. This rearrangement joins TRBV20-1 to TRBJ1-4, with D perhaps matching TRBD1 (5 bases). The germline V and J ends were trimmed by 3 bases and 4 bases, with 12 bases remaining between them. The CDR3 contains 14 residues. Per the germline V gene, CDR1 is DFQATT and CDR2 is SNEGSKA (reference sequence).

This sequence joins TRBV5-1 and TRBJ2-1; no reliable D call. Between the trimmed V and J ends, which lost 0 bases and 3 bases, there was a span of 13 bases. CDR1 is SGHRS, CDR2 YFSETQ, per germline. This CDR3 spans 16 amino acids. The CDR3 region is CASSLDHGWGYNEQFF. The CDR3 nucleotides read TGCGCCAGCAGCTTGGATCACGGGTGGGGCTACAATGAGCAGTTCTTC.

The genes are TRBV4-1 and TRBJ1-4, with D perhaps TRBD1 (5 bases). CDR3 length equals 16 residues. Germline CDR1 and CDR2: MGHRA and YSYEKL. V was cut by 1 base and J by 5 bases, with 14 bases left in between. DNA for the CDR3: TGCGCCAGCAGCCAAGCCGGGGGACGTTCAAATGAAAAACTGTTTTTT. It yields the protein CASSQAGGRSNEKLFF.

The rearrangement joins TRBV6-6 to TRBJ2-3; unclear D gene. V was clipped by 7 bases and J by 0 bases, with 14 bases between them. The CDR3 sequence is 15 residues long. Germline V gene sequence: CDR1 MNHNY, CDR2 SVGAGI (reference sequence). The CDR3 nucleotides read TGTGCCAGCACCCGCGGACGCACAAGCACAGATACGCAGTATTTT. It specifies CASTRGRTSTDTQYF.

The CDR3 spells CSARAGGLNNEQFF. The DNA of the CDR3 is TGCAGTGCTAGAGCGGGGGGACTCAACAATGAGCAGTTCTTC. V is TRBV20-1 and J is TRBJ2-1; TRBD2 matches at 7 bases. CDR1 DFQATT and CDR2 SNEGSKA come from the germline V gene (reference sequence). The CDR3 contains 14 residues. With 1 base clipped from V and 5 bases from J, the junction kept 5 bases outside the gene matches.

The table lists this clonotype with a count of one. The rearrangement joins TRBV9 to TRBJ2-3, with D maybe TRBD1 (8 bases). Germline CDR1 SGDLS, CDR2 YYNGEE. The CDR3 consists of 17 residues. V shed 4 bases and J shed 4 bases, with 22 bases lying between them. Written as DNA, the CDR3 is TGTGCCAGCAGCATAACGGGAGGACAGGGTCGGGCAGATACGCAGTATTTT. It specifies CASSITGGQGRADTQYF.

Only a few counts were recorded for this clonotype. One end of the junction fails to match germline, which may point to a read error. The rearrangement joins TRBV20-1 to TRBJ2-1, with TRBD1 matching 7 bases. CDR1 is DFQATT and CDR2 is SNEGSKA in the germline V gene (reference sequence). This CDR3 contains 14 residues. The CDR3 bases are TGCAGTGCTAGGAGACAGGGTACCTACAATGAGAAGTTCTTC. Protein product: CSARRQGTYNEKFF.

The rearrangement links TRBV10-3 to TRBJ2-1; 10 bases are a match to TRBD2. The CDR3 spans 18 residues. CDR1 is ENHRY and CDR2 is SYGVKD in the germline V gene. V lost 4 bases and J lost 0; bases outside the gene matches: 9. CDR3 in amino acids: CAISGVAGGRSSYNEQFF. CDR3 DNA sequence: TGTGCCATCAGTGGCGTAGCGGGGGGCCGTAGCTCCTACAATGAGCAGTTCTTC.

The chain combines TRBV21-1 with TRBJ1-1; the table's D gene call, TRBD1, was not cross checked with the DNA. TRBV21-1 is a known pseudogene. The CDR3 sequence is 18 residues long. The CDR3 bases are TGTGCCAGCAGCAAAGTTCGGGGGAATGGGTCATTGAACACTGAAGCTTTCTTT. Translated: CASSKVRGNGSLNTEAFF.

The chain employs TRBV6-1 and TRBJ1-2; TRBD1 is a possible D gene (5 bases). V lost 11 bases to trimming and J lost 9 bases, with 25 bases between them. The CDR3 length is 14 residues. Germline V gene sequence: CDR1 MNHNS, CDR2 SASEGT. This CDR3 reads CAGVIGTSDGRYTF. The DNA for the CDR3 is TGTGCCGGCGTCATAGGGACGAGCGACGGGCGCTACACCTTC.

The V gene is TRBV6-5, the J gene TRBJ2-4; TRBD1 is a possible D gene (5 bases). Matching the DNA end better, TRBJ2-7 makes the J call doubtful. This CDR3 region has 13 residues. Germline lookup yields CDR1 MNHEY and CDR2 SVGAGI. The CDR3 coding sequence is TGTGCCAGCAGTGCCGACAGTAACTACGAGCAGTACTTC. This codes for CASSADSNYEQYF.

This clonotype appeared a single time. A read error may account for a junction end that differs from germline. V gene TRBV16 combines with J gene TRBJ1-4, with a possible D match to TRBD1 (5 bases). The CDR3 has 15 residues. Germline CDR1 and CDR2: KGHSY and FQNENV. In DNA form, the CDR3 reads TGTGCCTGCAGCCAAGCGTCCGGGACCTTCCAAAAACTGTTTTTT. Translating gives CACSQASGTFQKLFF.

J is TRBJ2-5 and V is TRBV27; 14 bases align to TRBD2. Near its end, the DNA agrees better with TRBJ2-7, so the J call may be wrong. The CDR3 is 17 amino acids. Germline CDR1 and CDR2: MNHEY and SMNVEV (reference sequence). Here the CDR3 DNA reads TGTGCCAGCAGTTTATTATCGACTAGCGGGAGGGCTTCCGAGCAGTACTTC. Its translation: CASSLLSTSGRASEQYF.

V usage is TRBV21-1 and J usage is TRBJ2-7. TRBV21-1 is termed a pseudogene. The CDR3 loop spans 18 amino acids. CDR3 nucleotide sequence: TGTGCCAGCAGCACGGCCAGACCCAAGGAGCGGGAGTTCCACGAGCAGTACTTC. This encodes CASSTARPKEREFHEQYF.

This clonotype was counted a few times. The gene calls are TRBV5-5 and TRBJ1-2; no clear D gene. The germline V gene encodes CDR1 SGHKS and CDR2 YYEKEE (reference sequence). Trimming stripped 4 bases from V and 7 bases from J, with 14 bases between. CDR3 size: 13 residues. The CDR3 sequence is CASSGWARVGYTF. CDR3 DNA: TGTGCCAGCAGCGGGTGGGCCCGGGTTGGCTACACCTTC.

The chain employs TRBV12-3 or TRBV12-4 and TRBJ2-4; TRBD2 matches 9 bases. The end of the DNA aligns better with TRBJ2-7, so the J call may be wrong. CDR3 size: 13 residues. The CDR3 DNA reads TGTGCCACAAAAACTAGCGGGCTACGCGAGCAGTACTTC. It yields the protein CATKTSGLREQYF.

The rearrangement links TRBV3-1 to TRBJ1-5; TRBD1 matches at 10 bases. Germline V gene lookup returns CDR1 LGHDT and CDR2 YNNKEL (reference sequence). The CDR3 covers 17 residues. V lost 4 bases to trimming and J lost 2 bases; unmatched junction nucleotides: 8. This CDR3 reads CASSPYGTGEGNQPQHF. Here the CDR3 DNA reads TGTGCCAGCAGCCCCTACGGGACAGGGGAGGGCAATCAGCCCCAGCATTTT.

The chain employs TRBV3-1 and TRBJ2-7; 9 bases align to TRBD2. Germline V lookup: CDR1 LGHDT, CDR2 YNNKEL (reference sequence). CDR3 length equals 16 residues. V was pared by 1 base and J by 1 base, with 5 bases of the junction left unmatched. This CDR3 reads CASSQVGGGESYEQYF. Here the CDR3 DNA reads TGTGCCAGCAGCCAAGTTGGCGGGGGGGAATCCTACGAGCAGTACTTC.

The CDR3 loop reads CSVSGTTNYGYTF. The CDR3 nucleotides are TGCAGCGTTTCCGGGACAACTAACTATGGCTACACCTTC. This chain uses TRBV29-1 with TRBJ1-2; the D gene is possibly TRBD1 (6 bases). Germline V gives CDR1 SQVTM, CDR2 ANQGSEA. This CDR3 is built from 13 residues. V was trimmed by 5 bases and J by 0 bases, leaving 10 bases between them.

V usage is TRBV20-1 and J usage is TRBJ2-7, with 10 bases identical to TRBD1. Germline V gene data show CDR1 as DFQATT and CDR2 as SNEGSKA (reference sequence). CDR3 size: 15 residues. The junction had 3 bases not matched to a gene; V was cut back by 0 bases and J by 1 base. As DNA, the CDR3 is TGCAGTGCTAGAGATGAGGGACAGGGGTCCTACGAGCAGTACTTC. Amino acid sequence: CSARDEGQGSYEQYF.

The chain carries TRBV28 and TRBJ1-2; no clear D gene. Trimming shortened V by 10 bases and J by 4 bases, and 10 bases separated the two germline ends. Germline lookup yields CDR1 MDHEN and CDR2 SYDVKM. The CDR3 runs 11 residues. CDR3 bases: TGTGCCAACGGGCCTAGCTATGGCTACACCTTC. It codes for CANGPSYGYTF.

The chain employs TRBV6-1 and TRBJ2-2; D may be TRBD1 or TRBD2 (5 bases each). The germline CDR1 and CDR2 sequences are MNHNS and SASEGT. This CDR3 has 15 residues. The V end was cut by 7 bases, the J end by 2 bases, with 14 bases between. The CDR3 protein is CASKTGTSNTGELFF. Written as DNA, the CDR3 is TGTGCCAGCAAAACCGGGACCAGTAACACCGGGGAGCTGTTTTTT.

At least ten counts were recorded for this clonotype. The CDR3 protein is CASSFGQGLEQFF. The CDR3, as DNA: TGTGCCAGCAGCTTCGGACAGGGACTTGAGCAGTTCTTC. The chain has TRBV7-8 and TRBJ2-1, with 8 bases lining up with TRBD1. The trim removed 3 bases at V and 9 bases at J, leaving 4 bases unmatched. CDR1 and CDR2 (germline): SGHVS, FQNEAQ. The CDR3 has 13 amino acids.

The rearrangement links TRBV27 to TRBJ2-7; tentatively, D is TRBD2 (6 bases). The CDR3 totals 15 residues. Germline CDR1 MNHEY, CDR2 SMNVEV (reference sequence). V dropped 2 bases and J dropped 0 bases, with 11 bases sitting between them. The CDR3 region is CASSLVAVSSYEQYF. CDR3 nucleotide sequence: TGTGCCAGCAGTTTAGTAGCGGTGAGCTCCTACGAGCAGTACTTC.

V is TRBV12-3 or TRBV12-4 and J is TRBJ1-5, with D possibly TRBD1 on 5 matching bases. V was trimmed by 4 bases and J by 7 bases, leaving 20 bases between them. The CDR3 runs to 16 residues. Written as DNA, the CDR3 is TGTGCCAGCAGTTGGACCGGGACGGCAGTTGGACAGCCCCAGCATTTT. Encoded protein: CASSWTGTAVGQPQHF.

This clonotype has only a few counts. V gene TRBV20-1 combines with J gene TRBJ2-2; 7 bases match TRBD2. This CDR3 has 12 residues. Germline V lookup: CDR1 DFQATT, CDR2 SNEGSKA (reference sequence). Trimming removed 5 bases from V and 6 bases from J; junction bases left unmatched: 3. The CDR3 sequence: CSAGGVAGELFF. For the CDR3, the DNA is TGCAGTGCTGGGGGGGTTGCCGGGGAGCTGTTTTTT.

Note on this clonotype: The junction differs from germline at one of its ends, possibly a read error. J is TRBJ1-1 and V is TRBV9, with D possibly matching TRBD1 (5 bases). The CDR3 is 13 residues long. CDR1 and CDR2 (germline): SGDLS, YYNGEE. CDR3 nucleotides: TGTGCCAGCAGCGTAGATACGGACACGGAAGCTTTCTTT. It translates to CASSVDTDTEAFF.

The V gene is TRBV4-2, the J gene TRBJ2-5; 8 positions agree with TRBD2. The junction had 10 bases not matched to a gene; V was cut back by 1 base and J by 0 bases. The CDR3 covers 18 residues. From germline, CDR1 is LGHNA and CDR2 YNFKEQ. CDR3 in DNA: TGTGCCAGCAGCCAAGGCGGAACTAGCGGAGCTTACCAAGAGACCCAGTACTTC. It specifies CASSQGGTSGAYQETQYF.

This chain links TRBV6-5 with TRBJ2-4; no clear D gene. CDR1 and CDR2 (germline): MNHEY, SVGAGI. Trimming cost V 2 bases and J 0 bases, with 14 bases left between them. The length of the CDR3 is 17 residues. The CDR3 nucleotides read TGTGCCAGCAGTTACCGAGGCACAGCCGTAGCCAAAAACATTCAGTACTTC. The encoded protein is CASSYRGTAVAKNIQYF.

The sample holds a few counts of this clonotype. The chain is built from TRBV6-2 or TRBV6-3 and TRBJ1-2; 7 nucleotides line up with TRBD1. The CDR3 consists of 16 residues. V trimming: 2 bases; J trimming: 2 bases; junction bases outside the gene matches: 8. CDR1 is MNHEY, CDR2 SVGEGT, per germline. The CDR3 DNA is TGTGCCAGCAGTTACACACCGGACAGGACAAACTATGGCTACACCTTC. This encodes CASSYTPDRTNYGYTF.

The sample holds a few counts of this clonotype. The chain links TRBV7-2 to TRBJ2-1; TRBD2 matches 14 bases. V gave up 2 bases and J gave up 9 bases; unmatched junction bases: 6. The CDR3 extends over 16 amino acids. Germline CDR1 reads SGHTA; CDR2 reads FQGNSA. The CDR3 bases are TGTGCCAGCAGCTTATTGGGGACTAGCGGGAGTACTGAGCAGTTCTTC. This encodes CASSLLGTSGSTEQFF.